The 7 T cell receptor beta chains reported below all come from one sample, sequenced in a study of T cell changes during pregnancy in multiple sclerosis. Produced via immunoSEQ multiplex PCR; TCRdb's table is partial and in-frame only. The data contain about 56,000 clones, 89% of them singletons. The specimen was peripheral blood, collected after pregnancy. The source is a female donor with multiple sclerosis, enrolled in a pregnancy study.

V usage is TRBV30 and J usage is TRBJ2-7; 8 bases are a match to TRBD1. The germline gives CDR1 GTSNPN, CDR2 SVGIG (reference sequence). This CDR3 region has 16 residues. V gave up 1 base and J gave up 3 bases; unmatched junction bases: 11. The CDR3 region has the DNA TGTGCCTGGAGTGGGGACGACAGGGGATTGGGCTACGAGCAGTACTTC. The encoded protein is CAWSGDDRGLGYEQYF.

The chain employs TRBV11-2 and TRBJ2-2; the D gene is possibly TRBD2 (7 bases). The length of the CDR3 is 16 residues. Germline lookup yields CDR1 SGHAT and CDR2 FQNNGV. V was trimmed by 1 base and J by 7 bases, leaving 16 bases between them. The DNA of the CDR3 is TGTGCCAGCAGCTTAGGGCGGGGGACAAGGGACGGGGAGCTGTTTTTT. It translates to CASSLGRGTRDGELFF.

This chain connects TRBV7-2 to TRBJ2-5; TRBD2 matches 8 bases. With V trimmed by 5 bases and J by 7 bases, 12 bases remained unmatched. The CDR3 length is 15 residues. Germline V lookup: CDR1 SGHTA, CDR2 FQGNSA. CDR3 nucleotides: TGTGCCAGCAGCCGTGGGACTAGTCGCGGAGGGACCCAGTACTTC. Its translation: CASSRGTSRGGTQYF.

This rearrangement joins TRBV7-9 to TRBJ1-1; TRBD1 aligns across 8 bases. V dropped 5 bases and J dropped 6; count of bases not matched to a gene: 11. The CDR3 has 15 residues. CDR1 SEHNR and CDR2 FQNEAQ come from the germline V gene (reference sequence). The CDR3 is CASSPTGGLKAEAFF. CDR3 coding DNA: TGTGCCAGCAGCCCCACAGGGGGGCTTAAGGCTGAAGCTTTCTTT.

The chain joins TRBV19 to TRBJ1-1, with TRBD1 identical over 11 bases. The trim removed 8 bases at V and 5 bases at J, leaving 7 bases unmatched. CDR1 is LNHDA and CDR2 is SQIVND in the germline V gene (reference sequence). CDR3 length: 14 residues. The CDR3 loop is CASWTGGSLTEAFF. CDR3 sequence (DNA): TGTGCCAGTTGGACAGGGGGCTCCCTTACTGAAGCTTTCTTT.

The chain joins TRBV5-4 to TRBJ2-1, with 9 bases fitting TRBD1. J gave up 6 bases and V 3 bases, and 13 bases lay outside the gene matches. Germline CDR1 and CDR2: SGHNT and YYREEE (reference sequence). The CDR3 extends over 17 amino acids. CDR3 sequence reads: CASSSPPRGQGLNEQFF. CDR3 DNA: TGTGCCAGCAGCTCACCTCCACGGGGACAGGGTCTCAATGAGCAGTTCTTC.

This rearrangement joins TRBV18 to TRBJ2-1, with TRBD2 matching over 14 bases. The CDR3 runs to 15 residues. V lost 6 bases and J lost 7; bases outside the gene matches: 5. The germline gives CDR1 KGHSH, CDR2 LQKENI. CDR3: CASSGLAGARNEQFF. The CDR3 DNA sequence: TGTGCCAGCTCGGGACTAGCGGGGGCTCGGAATGAGCAGTTCTTC.